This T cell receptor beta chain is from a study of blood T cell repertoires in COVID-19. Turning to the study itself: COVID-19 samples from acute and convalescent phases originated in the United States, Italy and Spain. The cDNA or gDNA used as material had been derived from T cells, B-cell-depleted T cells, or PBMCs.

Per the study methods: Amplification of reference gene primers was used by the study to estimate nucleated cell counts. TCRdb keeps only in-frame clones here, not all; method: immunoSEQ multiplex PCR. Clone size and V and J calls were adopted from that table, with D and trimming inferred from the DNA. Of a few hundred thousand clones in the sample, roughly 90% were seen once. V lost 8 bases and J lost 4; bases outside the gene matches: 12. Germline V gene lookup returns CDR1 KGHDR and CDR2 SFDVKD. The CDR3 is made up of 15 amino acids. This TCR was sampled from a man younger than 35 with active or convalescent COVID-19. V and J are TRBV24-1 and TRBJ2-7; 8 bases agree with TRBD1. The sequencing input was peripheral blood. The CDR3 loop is CATNGHDRGKYEQYF. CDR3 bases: TGTGCCACCAACGGCCACGACAGGGGAAAGTACGAGCAGTACTTC.